A selection of T cell receptor beta chains follows, all from one sample in a study of radiotherapy plus CTLA-4 blockade in lung cancer. The method was immunoSEQ multiplex PCR; TCRdb's version includes in-frame clones alone and lacks a portion of them. There are approximately 97,000 clones in the sample; about 83% occur only once, and over 0.75% lies in the top ten. The sample consisted of peripheral blood, taken from a patient treated with radiotherapy plus ipilimumab. The receptors stem from a human donor with non-small cell lung cancer who had stable disease on radiotherapy plus ipilimumab. The conserved cysteine and the conserved F or W are not part of the CDR3 here. Clone sizes are given selectively: once, few, many, or a class where the clone is expanded.

>once|TRBV13|TRBJ2-1
ASSPAGTEYNEQF
>-|TRBV28|TRBJ2-7
ASSLNSYEQY
>-|TRBV15|TRBJ2-5
ATSRDFGLAAETQY
>-|TRBV6-1|TRBJ1-5
ASSGAGTRPQH
>-|TRBV5-1|TRBJ2-1
ASSASGGASNEQF
>-|TRBV4-1|TRBJ2-5
ASSQDQQGRVWAQY
>-|TRBV5-1|TRBJ2-5
ASSSELAGGLKTQY
>-|TRBV5-1|TRBJ2-3
ASSGRGLADTDTQY
>-|TRBV7-3|TRBJ1-1
ASSSGTGGEAF
>-|TRBV5-1|TRBJ2-7
ASSLGRYEQY
>-|TRBV19|TRBJ1-5
ASSMDSNQPQH
>-|TRBV5-4|TRBJ2-3
ASSLAAADTQY
>-|TRBV30|TRBJ1-6
AYSAGANSPLH
>-|TRBV7-7|TRBJ2-1
ASSRTSGSGNEQF
>-|TRBV9|TRBJ2-3
ASIGSGSTDTQY
>-|TRBV6-1|TRBJ2-2
ASSGRTGSNTGELF